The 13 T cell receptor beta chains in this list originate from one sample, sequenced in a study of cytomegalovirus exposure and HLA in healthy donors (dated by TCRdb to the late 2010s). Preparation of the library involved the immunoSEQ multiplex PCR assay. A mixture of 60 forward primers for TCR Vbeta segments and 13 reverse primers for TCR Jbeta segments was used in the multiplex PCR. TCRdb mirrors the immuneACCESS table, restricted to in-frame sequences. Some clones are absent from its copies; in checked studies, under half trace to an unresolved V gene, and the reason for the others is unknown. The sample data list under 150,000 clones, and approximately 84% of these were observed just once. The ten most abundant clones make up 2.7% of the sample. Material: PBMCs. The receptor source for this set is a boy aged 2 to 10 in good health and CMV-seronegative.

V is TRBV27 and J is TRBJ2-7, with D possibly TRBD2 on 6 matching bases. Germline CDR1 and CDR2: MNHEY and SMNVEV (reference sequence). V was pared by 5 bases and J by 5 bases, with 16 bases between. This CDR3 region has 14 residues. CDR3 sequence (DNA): TGTGCCAGCAGTCCAGGTCTGGGGGGAGACGAGCAGTACGTC. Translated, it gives CASSPGLGGDEQYV.

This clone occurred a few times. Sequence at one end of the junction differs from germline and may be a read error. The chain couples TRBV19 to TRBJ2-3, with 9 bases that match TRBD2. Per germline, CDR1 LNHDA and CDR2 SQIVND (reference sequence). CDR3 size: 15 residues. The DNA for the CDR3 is TGTGCCAGTAGTTTAGAGCGGGGGGGCACAGATACGCAGTATTTT. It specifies CASSLERGGTDTQYF.

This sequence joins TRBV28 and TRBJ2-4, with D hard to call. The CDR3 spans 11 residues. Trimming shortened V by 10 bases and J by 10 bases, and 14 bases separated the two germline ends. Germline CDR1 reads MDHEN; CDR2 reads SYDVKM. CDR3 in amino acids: CATLGPKIQYF. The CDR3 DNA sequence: TGTGCCACCCTAGGCCCCAAGATTCAGTACTTC. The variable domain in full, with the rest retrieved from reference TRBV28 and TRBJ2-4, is DVKVTQSSRYLVKRTGEKVFLECVQDMDHENMFWYRQDPGLGLRLIYFSYDVKMKEKGDIPEGYSVSREKKERFSLILESASTNQTSMYLCATLGPKIQYFGAGTRLSVL.

The CDR3 is CATKDSSRRAQYF. The DNA for the CDR3 is TGTGCCACCAAAGACTCCTCGAGGAGGGCCCAGTACTTC. The chain recombines TRBV15 with TRBJ2-5; tentative D call: TRBD2 (6 bases). Trimming took 7 bases from V and 9 from J, leaving 18 bases between them. This CDR3 region has 13 residues. Per germline, CDR1 LNHNV and CDR2 YYDKDF (reference sequence).

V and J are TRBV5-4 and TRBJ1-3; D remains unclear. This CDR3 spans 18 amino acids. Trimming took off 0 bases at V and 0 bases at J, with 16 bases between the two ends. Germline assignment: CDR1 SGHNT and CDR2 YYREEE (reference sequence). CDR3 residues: CASSLGPVRSVSGNTIYF. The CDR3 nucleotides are TGTGCCAGCAGCTTGGGTCCGGTTCGTAGCGTCTCTGGAAACACCATATATTTT.

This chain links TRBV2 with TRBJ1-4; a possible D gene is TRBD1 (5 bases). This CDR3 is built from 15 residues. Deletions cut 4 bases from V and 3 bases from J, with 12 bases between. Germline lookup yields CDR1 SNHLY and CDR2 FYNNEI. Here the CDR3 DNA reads TGTGCCAGCAGTGGCCCGACAGCAGCTAATGAAAAACTGTTTTTT. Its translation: CASSGPTAANEKLFF.

CDR3 coding DNA: TGTGCCAGCAGTGCGACAGGGGTCTACCTCTATGGCTACACCTTC. Encoded protein: CASSATGVYLYGYTF. The J gene is TRBJ1-2, the V gene TRBV27; 8 bases match TRBD1. Losses at the gene ends were 5 bases for V and 4 bases for J; bases not matched to a gene: 9. The germline CDR1 and CDR2 sequences are MNHEY and SMNVEV (reference sequence). The CDR3 contains 15 residues.

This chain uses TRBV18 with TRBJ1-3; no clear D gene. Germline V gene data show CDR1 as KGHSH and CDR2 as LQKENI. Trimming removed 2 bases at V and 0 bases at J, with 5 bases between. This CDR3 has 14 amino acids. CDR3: CASSPAISGNTIYF. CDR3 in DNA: TGTGCCAGCTCACCAGCGATCTCTGGAAACACCATATATTTT.

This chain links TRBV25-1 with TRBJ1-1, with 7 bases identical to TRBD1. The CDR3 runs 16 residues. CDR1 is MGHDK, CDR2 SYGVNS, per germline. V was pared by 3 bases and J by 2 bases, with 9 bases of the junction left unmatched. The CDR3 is CASSDYPGGRNTEAFF. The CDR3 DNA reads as TGTGCCAGCAGTGATTATCCAGGGGGTCGTAACACTGAAGCTTTCTTT.

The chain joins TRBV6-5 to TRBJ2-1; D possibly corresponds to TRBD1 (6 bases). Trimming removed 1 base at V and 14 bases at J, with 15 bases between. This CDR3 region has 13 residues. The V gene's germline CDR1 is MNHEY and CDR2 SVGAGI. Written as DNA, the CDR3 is TGTGCCAGCAGTTACTGGGGGCCCCCTGAAAAGTTCTTC. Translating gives CASSYWGPPEKFF.

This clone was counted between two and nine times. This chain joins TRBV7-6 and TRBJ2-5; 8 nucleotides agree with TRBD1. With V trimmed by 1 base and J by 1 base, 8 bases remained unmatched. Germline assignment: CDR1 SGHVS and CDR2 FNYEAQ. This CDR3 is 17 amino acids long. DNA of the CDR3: TGTGCCAGCAGCTTAGTATCGGGCAGGGGGCGCCAAGAGACCCAGTACTTC. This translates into CASSLVSGRGRQETQYF.

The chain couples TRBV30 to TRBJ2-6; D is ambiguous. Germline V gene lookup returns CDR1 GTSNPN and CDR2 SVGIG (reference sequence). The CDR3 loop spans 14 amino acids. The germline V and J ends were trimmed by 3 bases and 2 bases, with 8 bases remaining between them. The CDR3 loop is CAWRIGPGANVLTF. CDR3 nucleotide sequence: TGTGCCTGGAGGATTGGCCCTGGGGCCAACGTCCTGACTTTC.

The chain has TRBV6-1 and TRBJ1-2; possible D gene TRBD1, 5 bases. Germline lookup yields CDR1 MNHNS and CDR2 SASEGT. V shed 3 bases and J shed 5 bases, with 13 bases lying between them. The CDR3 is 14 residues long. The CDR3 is CASSDGGLGYGYTF. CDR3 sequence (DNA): TGTGCCAGCAGTGATGGGGGGTTGGGTTATGGCTACACCTTC.